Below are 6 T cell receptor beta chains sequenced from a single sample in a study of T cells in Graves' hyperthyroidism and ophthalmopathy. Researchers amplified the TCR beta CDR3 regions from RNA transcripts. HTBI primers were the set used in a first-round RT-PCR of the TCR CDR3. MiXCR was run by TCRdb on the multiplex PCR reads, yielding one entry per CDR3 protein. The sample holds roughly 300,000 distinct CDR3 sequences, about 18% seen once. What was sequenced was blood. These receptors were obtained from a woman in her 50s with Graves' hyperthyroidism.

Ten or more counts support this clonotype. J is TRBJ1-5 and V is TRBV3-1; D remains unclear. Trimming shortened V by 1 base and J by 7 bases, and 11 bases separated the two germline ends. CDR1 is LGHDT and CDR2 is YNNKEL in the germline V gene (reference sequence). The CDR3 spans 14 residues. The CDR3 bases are TGTGCCAGCAGCCAAGGGCGGGTGCGGCAGCCCCAGCATTTT. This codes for CASSQGRVRQPQHF.

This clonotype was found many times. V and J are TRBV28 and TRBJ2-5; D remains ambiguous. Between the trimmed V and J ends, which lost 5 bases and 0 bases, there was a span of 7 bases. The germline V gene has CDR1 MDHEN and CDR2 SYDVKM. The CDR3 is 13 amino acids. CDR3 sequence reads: CASSPQNQETQYF. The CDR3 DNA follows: TGTGCCAGCAGTCCCCAGAACCAAGAGACCCAGTACTTC.

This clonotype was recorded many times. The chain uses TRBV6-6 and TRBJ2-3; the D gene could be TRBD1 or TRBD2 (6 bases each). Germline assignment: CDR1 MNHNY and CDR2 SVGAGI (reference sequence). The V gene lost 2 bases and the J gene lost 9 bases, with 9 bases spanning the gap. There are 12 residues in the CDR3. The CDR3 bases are TGTGCCAGCAGTTACAGAGGGGGGACGCAGTATTTT. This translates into CASSYRGGTQYF.

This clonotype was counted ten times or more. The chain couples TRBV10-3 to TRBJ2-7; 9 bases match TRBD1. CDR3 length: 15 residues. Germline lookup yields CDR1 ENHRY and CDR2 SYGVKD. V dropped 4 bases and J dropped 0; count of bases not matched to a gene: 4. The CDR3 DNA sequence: TGTGCCATCAGTGGCCGGACAGGGGTCTCCTACGAGCAGTACTTC. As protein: CAISGRTGVSYEQYF.

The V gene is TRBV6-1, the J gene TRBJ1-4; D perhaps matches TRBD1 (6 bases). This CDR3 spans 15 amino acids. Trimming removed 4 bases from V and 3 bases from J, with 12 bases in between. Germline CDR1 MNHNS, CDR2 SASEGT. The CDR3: CASSGREGANEKLFF. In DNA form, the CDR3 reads TGTGCCAGCAGTGGGAGAGAGGGGGCTAATGAAAAACTGTTTTTT.

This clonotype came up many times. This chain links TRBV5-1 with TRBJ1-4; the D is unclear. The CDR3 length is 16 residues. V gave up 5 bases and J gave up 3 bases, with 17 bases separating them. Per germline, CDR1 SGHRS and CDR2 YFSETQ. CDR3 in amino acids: CASRGGGGFANEKLFF. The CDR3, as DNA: TGCGCCAGCAGAGGAGGTGGCGGTTTTGCTAATGAAAAACTGTTTTTT.